The source of this T cell receptor (beta chain) is a study of control samples from healthy donors and cancer patients. CDR1 SQVTM and CDR2 ANQGSEA come from the germline V gene. The CDR3 is 13 residues long. V lost 5 bases to trimming and J lost 1 base, with 11 bases between them. Profiled with immunoSEQ multiplex PCR; TCRdb holds only in-frame clones, not every one. The data contain over 150,000 clones, 90% to 95% of them seen just once; the ten biggest clones take up approximately 6.1%. The source is a man aged 40-49 years in good health. The sequenced material came from blood. This chain uses TRBV29-1 with TRBJ1-1, with D possibly matching TRBD1 (5 bases). CDR3 sequence reads: CSVLSTANTEAFF. CDR3 coding DNA: TGCAGCGTTCTATCGACAGCGAACACTGAAGCTTTCTTT.